Listed here are 16 T cell receptor beta chains from one sample, sequenced in a study of cytomegalovirus exposure and HLA in healthy donors (dated by TCRdb to about 2017). Library prep was done by the immunoSEQ multiplex PCR assay. TCRdb provides this immuneACCESS table in a form limited to in-frame rearrangements. Some clones are lacking; in checked studies, under half of them reflect an unresolved V gene, and why the rest are absent is not known. This sample has 200,000 or so clones in its table, and around four fifths of those were observed once. Clones ranked in the top ten supply roughly 7.5% of the sample. Sequencing input: PBMCs. The receptor set was obtained from a man in his late teens or twenties in good health and CMV-seropositive.

The rearrangement links TRBV29-1 to TRBJ2-1, with a tentative D call TRBD1 (6 bases). Trimming cost V 1 base and J 0 bases, with 10 bases left between them. CDR3 length: 15 residues. CDR1 and CDR2 from the germline V gene are SQVTM and ANQGSEA. CDR3 sequence reads: CSVEAGQSSYNEQFF. The CDR3 bases are TGCAGCGTTGAAGCCGGACAGAGCTCCTACAATGAGCAGTTCTTC.

This chain links TRBV7-2 with TRBJ2-2; 7 nucleotides align to TRBD1. CDR1 is SGHTA and CDR2 is FQGNSA in the germline V gene. The V and J ends lost 6 bases and 6 bases, in that order; junction bases with no gene match: 7. CDR3 size: 14 residues. The CDR3 sequence is CASRNGTVPGELFF. The CDR3, as DNA: TGTGCCAGCAGGAACGGGACAGTTCCCGGGGAGCTGTTTTTT. Full variable domain (outside the CDR3, taken from reference TRBV7-2 and TRBJ2-2): GAGVSQSPSNKVTEKGKDVELRCDPISGHTALYWYRQSLGQGLEFLIYFQGNSAPDKSGLPSDRFSAERTGGSVSTLTIQRTQQEDSAVYLCASRNGTVPGELFFGEGSRLTVL.

The V and J genes are TRBV9 and TRBJ2-3; 13 positions match TRBD2. Germline V gene data show CDR1 as SGDLS and CDR2 as YYNGEE. This CDR3 has 16 amino acids. J was trimmed by 1 base and V by 3 bases; bases with no gene match: 2. The CDR3 spells CASSAGLAGGTDTQYF. In nucleotides, the CDR3 is TGTGCCAGCAGCGCAGGACTAGCGGGAGGCACAGATACGCAGTATTTT.

The genes are TRBV5-1 and TRBJ2-1; 11 positions agree with TRBD2. This CDR3 spans 16 amino acids. CDR1 and CDR2 from the germline V gene are SGHRS and YFSETQ. V lost 0 bases to trimming and J lost 7 bases; unmatched junction nucleotides: 6. The CDR3 DNA follows: TGCGCCAGCAGCTTGGAAGGACTAGCGGGTTTAAATGAGCAGTTCTTC. This gives the protein CASSLEGLAGLNEQFF.

The chain couples TRBV28 to TRBJ2-7; no clear D. This CDR3 contains 11 residues. V lost 4 bases, J lost 7 bases, and 8 bases lay in between. Germline CDR1 reads MDHEN; CDR2 reads SYDVKM. This CDR3 is CASSSPREQYF. For the CDR3, the DNA is TGTGCCAGCAGTTCCCCCCGGGAGCAGTACTTC.

The chain uses TRBV29-1 and TRBJ2-2; D call uncertain. Trimming left V 1 base short and J 0 bases short, with 9 bases between. The CDR3 length is 15 residues. Germline V lookup: CDR1 SQVTM, CDR2 ANQGSEA. CDR3 DNA: TGCAGCGTTGAAGGAGAGGATTCGAACACCGGGGAGCTGTTTTTT. Translated: CSVEGEDSNTGELFF.

The chain joins TRBV27 to TRBJ2-7; no firm D call. The CDR3 has 14 amino acids. V lost 8 bases to trimming and J lost 2 bases, with 16 bases between them. Looked up from germline, CDR1 is MNHEY and CDR2 is SMNVEV (reference sequence). The chain's CDR3 is CASQAGEGAYEQYF. The CDR3 DNA reads as TGTGCCAGCCAGGCCGGCGAAGGCGCCTACGAGCAGTACTTC.

The chain links TRBV27 to TRBJ2-7; 8 nucleotides match TRBD1. The CDR3 sequence is 14 residues long. Germline V gives CDR1 MNHEY, CDR2 SMNVEV (reference sequence). Trimming at V came to 8 bases and at J to 9 bases, leaving 15 bases not matched to a gene. The CDR3 loop reads CASGWSIGQGVQYF. Written as DNA, the CDR3 is TGTGCCAGCGGCTGGTCTATCGGACAGGGTGTGCAGTACTTC.

The rearrangement uses TRBV5-1 and TRBJ2-3, with unresolved D. The length of the CDR3 is 10 residues. V lost 6 bases and J lost 6, with 5 bases in between. From germline, CDR1 is SGHRS and CDR2 YFSETQ. The CDR3 reads CASNGDTQYF. The CDR3 DNA is TGCGCCAGCAACGGGGATACGCAGTATTTT. Together with reference TRBV5-1 and TRBJ2-3, the CDR3 gives the full variable domain: KAGVTQTPRYLIKTRGQQVTLSCSPISGHRSVSWYQQTPGQGLQFLFEYFSETQRNKGNFPGRFSGRQFSNSRSEMNVSTLELGDSALYLCASNGDTQYFGPGTRLTVL.

This clone was seen more than once but under ten times. The V gene is TRBV15, the J gene TRBJ2-7; D is ambiguous. The CDR3 runs to 12 residues. Germline values: CDR1 LNHNV, CDR2 YYDKDF (reference sequence). V was trimmed by 1 base and J by 6 bases, leaving 7 bases between them. The CDR3 protein is CATSRGPGEQYF. CDR3 in DNA: TGTGCCACCAGCAGAGGTCCCGGCGAGCAGTACTTC.

The rearrangement links TRBV28 to TRBJ2-7; 8 bases agree with TRBD2. There are 16 residues in the CDR3. The J segment lost 5 bases and the V segment lost 5 bases, leaving 14 bases of the junction unmatched. The germline V gene encodes CDR1 MDHEN and CDR2 SYDVKM. For the CDR3, the DNA is TGTGCCAGCAGTCCATCTTCTCGACTAGCGATCGACGAGCAGTACTTC. It translates to CASSPSSRLAIDEQYF.

The CDR3 bases are TGTGCCAGCGAAAAGGCGGTACTGAACACCGGGGAGCTGTTTTTT. Its protein product is CASEKAVLNTGELFF. The chain combines TRBV6-1 with TRBJ2-2; D uncertain. Germline V gene lookup returns CDR1 MNHNS and CDR2 SASEGT. Trimming removed 8 bases from V and 1 base from J, with 14 bases in between. The CDR3 runs 15 residues.

J is TRBJ2-1 and V is TRBV28, with 12 bases aligning to TRBD2. The CDR3 totals 15 residues. V trimming: 5 bases; J trimming: 9 bases; junction bases outside the gene matches: 8. Germline V lookup: CDR1 MDHEN, CDR2 SYDVKM. The CDR3 DNA is TGTGCCAGCAGTAGGGGACTAGCGGGTCAAGGTGAGCAGTTCTTC. The encoded protein is CASSRGLAGQGEQFF.

This rearrangement joins TRBV7-3 to TRBJ2-2; 10 nucleotides line up with TRBD2. This CDR3 is built from 15 residues. V lost 3 bases and J lost 7; bases outside the gene matches: 5. Germline CDR1 and CDR2: SGHTA and FQGTGA. CDR3 region: CASSLGTSASGELFF. The DNA for the CDR3 is TGTGCCAGCAGCTTGGGGACTAGCGCGAGCGGGGAGCTGTTTTTT.

V usage is TRBV5-1 and J usage is TRBJ2-1; D might be TRBD1 or TRBD2, each matching 5 bases. Germline CDR1 SGHRS, CDR2 YFSETQ. V shed 7 bases and J shed 2 bases, with 16 bases lying between them. The CDR3 length is 15 residues. The CDR3 reads CASGLGVRAYNEQFF. Written as DNA, the CDR3 is TGCGCCAGCGGCCTGGGGGTCCGGGCCTACAATGAGCAGTTCTTC.

As for this clone: Other DNA sequences within the sample encode an identical CDR3. The rearrangement links TRBV6-6 to TRBJ2-7; TRBD2 matches at 7 bases. Germline V CDR1 and CDR2: MNHNY, SVGAGI (reference sequence). The CDR3 is 16 residues long. V was pared by 0 bases and J by 0 bases, with 5 bases of the junction left unmatched. CDR3 in amino acids: CASSYSGGTSSYEQYF. The CDR3 region has the DNA TGTGCCAGCAGTTACTCGGGAGGGACTTCCTCCTACGAGCAGTACTTC.